The rows below give T cell receptor beta chains drawn from one sample of a study of blood T cell repertoires in COVID-19. The table came from immunoSEQ multiplex PCR; TCRdb's copy has only in-frame clones and leaves some out. The table records about 14,000 clones, around 80% of them present only once. Sequenced input: peripheral blood. These receptors came from a woman in her forties or fifties with active or convalescent COVID-19. Both conserved end residues are part of each CDR3. D genes are given only for firm matches. Size is stated for part of the rows, as once, few or many counts, or as a class when the clone is expanded.

D gene: TRBD2
J gene: TRBJ2-2
V gene: TRBV7-2
clone size: -
CDR3 protein: CASSSIAGKDTGELFF
CDR3 DNA: TGTGCCAGCAGCTCAATAGCGGGAAAGGACACCGGGGAGCTGTTTTTT

D gene: -
J gene: TRBJ2-7
V gene: TRBV12-3/TRBV12-4
clone size: -
CDR3 protein: CASRSGHSYEQYF
CDR3 DNA: TGTGCCAGCCGGTCAGGGCACTCCTACGAGCAGTACTTC

D gene: -
J gene: TRBJ1-1
V gene: TRBV28
clone size: few
CDR3 protein: CAGRTRRMNTEAFF
CDR3 DNA: TGTGCCGGACGGACTAGACGGATGAACACTGAAGCTTTCTTT

D gene: TRBD1
J gene: TRBJ1-1
V gene: TRBV19
clone size: -
CDR3 protein: CASSPGTGAEAFF
CDR3 DNA: TGTGCCAGTAGTCCCGGGACAGGGGCTGAAGCTTTCTTT

D gene: TRBD1
J gene: TRBJ1-4
V gene: TRBV9
clone size: -
CDR3 protein: CASSVDSGGNEKLFF
CDR3 DNA: TGTGCCAGCAGCGTCGACTCAGGGGGTAATGAAAAACTGTTTTTT

D gene: -
J gene: TRBJ1-5
V gene: TRBV19
clone size: -
CDR3 protein: CASTSRAPQPQHF
CDR3 DNA: TGTGCCAGTACCTCGAGGGCTCCTCAGCCCCAGCATTTT

D gene: TRBD2
J gene: TRBJ2-3
V gene: TRBV28
clone size: -
CDR3 protein: CASDLFAGGSTDTQYF
CDR3 DNA: TGTGCCAGCGATCTATTCGCGGGAGGGAGCACAGATACGCAGTATTTT

D gene: -
J gene: TRBJ1-5
V gene: TRBV6-2/TRBV6-3
clone size: -
CDR3 protein: CASSYSEALSNQPQHF
CDR3 DNA: TGTGCCAGCAGTTACTCGGAGGCGTTGAGCAATCAGCCCCAGCATTTT

D gene: TRBD1
J gene: TRBJ1-1
V gene: TRBV15
clone size: -
CDR3 protein: CATSGTGVTEAFF
CDR3 DNA: TGTGCCACCAGCGGGACAGGGGTCACTGAAGCTTTCTTT

D gene: TRBD2
J gene: TRBJ2-1
V gene: TRBV6-5
clone size: -
CDR3 protein: CAMRGGLYNEQFF
CDR3 DNA: TGTGCCATGCGGGGGGGGTTGTATAATGAGCAGTTCTTC

D gene: TRBD2
J gene: TRBJ2-1
V gene: TRBV10-3
clone size: medium-sized
CDR3 protein: CAISGIISGRPYNEQFF
CDR3 DNA: TGTGCCATCAGTGGGATAATTAGCGGGAGGCCGTACAATGAGCAGTTCTTC

D gene: -
J gene: TRBJ1-6
V gene: TRBV9
clone size: -
CDR3 protein: CASSVAVTDSPLHF
CDR3 DNA: TGTGCCAGCAGCGTAGCGGTTACGGATTCACCCCTCCACTTT